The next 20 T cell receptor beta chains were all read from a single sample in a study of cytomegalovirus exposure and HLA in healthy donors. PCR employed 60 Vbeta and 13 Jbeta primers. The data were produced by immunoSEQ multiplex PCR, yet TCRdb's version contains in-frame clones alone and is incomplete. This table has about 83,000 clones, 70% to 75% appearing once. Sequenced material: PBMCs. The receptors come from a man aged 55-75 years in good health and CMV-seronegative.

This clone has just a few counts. For the CDR3, the DNA is TGTGCCAGCTCACCACGCGGACAGGGGGATACTGAAGCTTTCTTT. Its protein product is CASSPRGQGDTEAFF. This sequence joins TRBV18 and TRBJ1-1, with TRBD1 identical over 10 bases. Germline CDR1 is KGHSH and CDR2 is LQKENI. This CDR3 is 15 amino acids long. Trimming at V came to 1 base and at J to 5 bases, leaving 4 bases not matched to a gene.

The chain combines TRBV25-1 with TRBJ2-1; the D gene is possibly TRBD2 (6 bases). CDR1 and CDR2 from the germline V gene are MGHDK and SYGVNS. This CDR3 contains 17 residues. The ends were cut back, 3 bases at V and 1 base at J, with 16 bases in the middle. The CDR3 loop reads CASSDYGAGRSYNEQFF. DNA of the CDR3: TGTGCCAGCAGTGACTACGGGGCAGGGAGGTCCTACAATGAGCAGTTCTTC.

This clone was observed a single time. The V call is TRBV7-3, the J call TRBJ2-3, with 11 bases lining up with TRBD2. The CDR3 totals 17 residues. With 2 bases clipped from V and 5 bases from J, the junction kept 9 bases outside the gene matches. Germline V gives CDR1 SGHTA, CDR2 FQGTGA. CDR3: CASSLSGSGGAGDTQYF. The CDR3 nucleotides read TGTGCCAGCAGCTTATCGGGTAGCGGGGGGGCCGGAGATACGCAGTATTTT. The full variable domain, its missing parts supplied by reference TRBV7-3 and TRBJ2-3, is GAGVSQTPSNKVTEKGKYVELRCDPISGHTALYWYRQSLGQGPEFLIYFQGTGAADDSGLPNDRFFAVRPEGSVSTLKIQRTERGDSAVYLCASSLSGSGGAGDTQYFGPGTRLTVL.

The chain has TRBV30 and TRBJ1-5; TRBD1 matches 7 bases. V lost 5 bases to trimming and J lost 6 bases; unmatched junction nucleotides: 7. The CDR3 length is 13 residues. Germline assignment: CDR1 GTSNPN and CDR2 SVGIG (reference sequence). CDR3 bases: TGTGCCTGGGAACAGGGGCCCGGTCAGCCCCAGCATTTT. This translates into CAWEQGPGQPQHF. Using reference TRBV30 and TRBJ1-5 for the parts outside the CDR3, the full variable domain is SQTIHQWPATLVQPVGSPLSLECTVEGTSNPNLYWYRQAAGRGLQLLFYSVGIGQISSEVPQNLSASRPQDRQFILSSKKLLLSDSGFYLCAWEQGPGQPQHFGDGTRLSIL.

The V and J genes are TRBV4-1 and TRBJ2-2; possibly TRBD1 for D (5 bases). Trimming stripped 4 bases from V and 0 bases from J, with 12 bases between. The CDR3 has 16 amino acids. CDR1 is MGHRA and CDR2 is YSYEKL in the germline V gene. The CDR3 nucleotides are TGCGCCAGCAGCCTGAGGTCAGGGCCGAACACCGGGGAGCTGTTTTTT. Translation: CASSLRSGPNTGELFF.

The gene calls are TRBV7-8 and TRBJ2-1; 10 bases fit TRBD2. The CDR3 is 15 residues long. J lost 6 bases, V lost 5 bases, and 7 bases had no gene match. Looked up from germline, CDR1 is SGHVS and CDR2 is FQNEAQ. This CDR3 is CASSVSGGAPNEQFF. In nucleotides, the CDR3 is TGTGCCAGCAGCGTCAGCGGGGGGGCTCCCAATGAGCAGTTCTTC.

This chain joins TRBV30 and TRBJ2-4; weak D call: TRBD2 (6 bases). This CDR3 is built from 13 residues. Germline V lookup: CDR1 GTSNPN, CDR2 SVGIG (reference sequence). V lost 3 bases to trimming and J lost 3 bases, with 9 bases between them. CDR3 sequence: CAWSRRDKNIQYF. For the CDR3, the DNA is TGTGCCTGGAGCAGGCGGGACAAAAACATTCAGTACTTC.

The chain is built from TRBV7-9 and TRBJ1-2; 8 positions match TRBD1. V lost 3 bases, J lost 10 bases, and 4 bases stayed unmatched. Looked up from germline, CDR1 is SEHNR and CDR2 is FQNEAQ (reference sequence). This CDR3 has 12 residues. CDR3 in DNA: TGTGCCAGCAGCTTTGTGACAGGGGACTACACCTTC. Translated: CASSFVTGDYTF.

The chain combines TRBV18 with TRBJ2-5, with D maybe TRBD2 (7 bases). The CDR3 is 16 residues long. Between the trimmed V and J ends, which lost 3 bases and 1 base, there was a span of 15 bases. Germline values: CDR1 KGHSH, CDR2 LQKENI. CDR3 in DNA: TGTGCCAGCTCACCGACTATGGGGGGGCTCCAAGAGACCCAGTACTTC. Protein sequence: CASSPTMGGLQETQYF.

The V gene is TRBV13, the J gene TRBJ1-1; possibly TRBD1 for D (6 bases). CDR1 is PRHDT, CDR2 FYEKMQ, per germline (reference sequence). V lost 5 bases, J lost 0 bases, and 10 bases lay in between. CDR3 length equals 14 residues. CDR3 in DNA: TGTGCCAGCAGCCCCGACAGGATGAACACTGAAGCTTTCTTT. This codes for CASSPDRMNTEAFF. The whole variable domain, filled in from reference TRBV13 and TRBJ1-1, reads AAGVIQSPRHLIKEKRETATLKCYPIPRHDTVYWYQQGPGQDPQFLISFYEKMQSDKGSIPDRFSAQQFSDYHSELNMSSLELGDSALYFCASSPDRMNTEAFFGQGTRLTVV.

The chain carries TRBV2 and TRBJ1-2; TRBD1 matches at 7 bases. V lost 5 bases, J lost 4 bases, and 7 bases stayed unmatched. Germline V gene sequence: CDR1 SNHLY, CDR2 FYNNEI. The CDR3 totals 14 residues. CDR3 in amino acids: CASSYRDSGYGYTF. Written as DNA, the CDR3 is TGTGCCAGCAGTTACAGGGACAGCGGCTATGGCTACACCTTC.

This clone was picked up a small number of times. The CDR3 spells CASSLERGWDEQFF. DNA for the CDR3: TGTGCCAGCAGCCTCGAGCGGGGGTGGGACGAGCAGTTCTTC. The chain carries TRBV11-2 and TRBJ2-1, with 8 bases identical to TRBD2. The CDR3 spans 14 residues. V shed 5 bases and J 10 bases; nucleotides not matched to a gene: 10. Germline values: CDR1 SGHAT, CDR2 FQNNGV.

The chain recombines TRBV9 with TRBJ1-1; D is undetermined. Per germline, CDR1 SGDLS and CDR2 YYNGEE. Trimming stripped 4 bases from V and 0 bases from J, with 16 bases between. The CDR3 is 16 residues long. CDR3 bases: TGTGCCAGCAGCTCCCAACCCTTGGGCCTGAACACTGAAGCTTTCTTT. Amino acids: CASSSQPLGLNTEAFF.

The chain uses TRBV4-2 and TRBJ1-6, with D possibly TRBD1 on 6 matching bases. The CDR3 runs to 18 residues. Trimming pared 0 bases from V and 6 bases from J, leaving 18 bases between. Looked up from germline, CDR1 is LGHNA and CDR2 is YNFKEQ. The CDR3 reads CASSQDPLGTGLNSPLHF. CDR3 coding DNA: TGTGCCAGCAGCCAAGATCCCCTCGGAACAGGGCTTAATTCACCCCTCCACTTT.

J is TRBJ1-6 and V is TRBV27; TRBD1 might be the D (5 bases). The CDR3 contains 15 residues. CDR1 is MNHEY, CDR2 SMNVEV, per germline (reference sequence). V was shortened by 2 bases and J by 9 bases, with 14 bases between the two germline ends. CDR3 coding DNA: TGTGCCAGCAGTTTAGGCAGGGCGGAATTTTCACCCCTCCACTTT. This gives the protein CASSLGRAEFSPLHF.

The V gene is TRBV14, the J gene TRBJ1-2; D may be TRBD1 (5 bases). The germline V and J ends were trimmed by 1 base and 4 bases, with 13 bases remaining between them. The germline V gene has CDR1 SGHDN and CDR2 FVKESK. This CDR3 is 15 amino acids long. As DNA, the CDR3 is TGTGCCAGCAGCCAAGTTAGTACAGGAATCTATGGCTACACCTTC. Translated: CASSQVSTGIYGYTF.

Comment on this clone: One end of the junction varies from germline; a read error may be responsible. The CDR3 nucleotides read TGTTCCAGCAGCTTACCACGCCAGGGGCTGGAGGGCTACACCTTC. Encoded protein: CSSSLPRQGLEGYTF. This chain links TRBV7-9 with TRBJ1-2, with a weak D call TRBD1 (6 bases). Germline assignment: CDR1 SEHNR and CDR2 FQNEAQ (reference sequence). The CDR3 has 15 amino acids.

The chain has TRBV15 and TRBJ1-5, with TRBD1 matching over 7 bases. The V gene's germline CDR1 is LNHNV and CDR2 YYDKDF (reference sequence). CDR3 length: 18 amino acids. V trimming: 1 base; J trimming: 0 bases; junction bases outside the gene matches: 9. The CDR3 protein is CATSRALGQRNSNQPQHF. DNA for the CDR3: TGTGCCACCAGCAGAGCCTTGGGACAGAGAAATAGCAATCAGCCCCAGCATTTT.

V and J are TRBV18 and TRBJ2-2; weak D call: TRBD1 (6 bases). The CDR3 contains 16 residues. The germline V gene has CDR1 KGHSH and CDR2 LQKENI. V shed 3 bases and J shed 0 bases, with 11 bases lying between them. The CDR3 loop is CASSPSTGPNTGELFF. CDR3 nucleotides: TGTGCCAGCTCACCTTCGACAGGTCCGAACACCGGGGAGCTGTTTTTT.

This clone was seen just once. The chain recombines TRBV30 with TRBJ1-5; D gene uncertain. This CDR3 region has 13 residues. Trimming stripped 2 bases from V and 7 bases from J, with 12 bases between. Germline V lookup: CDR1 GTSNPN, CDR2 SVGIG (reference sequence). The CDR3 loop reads CAWSTEGVQPQHF. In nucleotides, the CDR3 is TGTGCCTGGAGTACCGAAGGAGTACAGCCCCAGCATTTT.